This is a list of T cell receptor beta chains from one sample in a study of T cells after yellow fever vaccination. Each CDR3 protein gets one entry after TCRdb re-called the 5' RACE reads with MiXCR. The table has about 580,000 distinct CDR3 sequences, less than 20% seen once. Source: PBMCs, taken around 5 days after the first yellow fever vaccination. The source is a man in his late teens or twenties who received the YFV17D yellow fever vaccine. The conserved cysteine and the conserved F or W are not part of the CDR3 here. Some rows mark clone size as missing; the rest say once, few, many or name a class of expanded clone.

>13|TRBJ2-5|-|TRBV4-2
ASSRVSAEAKTQY
>12|TRBJ1-5|-|TRBV6-2/TRBV6-3
ASSYGGLWQPQH
>14|TRBJ2-2|-|TRBV4-3
ASSPLAGANTGELF
>13|TRBJ2-6|few|TRBV28
ASRTRRSGANVLT
>15|TRBJ2-3|few|TRBV4-2
ASSPWTSGGVTDTQY
>10|TRBJ1-2|few|TRBV20-1
SAEVGAYGYT
>14|TRBJ2-7|-|TRBV4-2
ASSQNGWDSAYEQY
>12|TRBJ2-3|-|TRBV7-2
ASSSTRIPDTQY
>12|TRBJ1-1|many|TRBV7-2
ASSLDYQNTEAF
>10|TRBJ2-7|-|TRBV7-2
ASSRPSYEQY
>10|TRBJ2-2|few|TRBV10-3
AISVFLGELF
>13|TRBJ2-2|many|TRBV7-7
ASSLRGGYTGELF
>11|TRBJ2-1|-|TRBV6-5
ASSYWVDNEQF
>12|TRBJ2-5|-|TRBV5-1
ASRDRGDQETQY
>13|TRBJ2-7|few|TRBV10-3
AISDPGGVYYEQY
>15|TRBJ2-1|few|TRBV20-1
SARDSGGQVSYNEQF
>10|TRBJ2-1|many|TRBV10-2
ASRLAYNEQF
>13|TRBJ1-5|few|TRBV5-1
ASSLFGGSNQPQH
>13|TRBJ1-5|few|TRBV12-3/TRBV12-4
ASSASARGNQPQH
>12|TRBJ1-2|-|TRBV5-4
ASSYVGAVSGYT
>13|TRBJ2-4|few|TRBV10-3
AIRASGAEENIQY
>15|TRBJ2-2|-|TRBV25-1
ASSESFSGTNTGELF
>12|TRBJ2-1|many|TRBV5-1
ASILERGHNEQF
>15|TRBJ2-3|-|TRBV5-1
ASSPRTSGGSTDTQY